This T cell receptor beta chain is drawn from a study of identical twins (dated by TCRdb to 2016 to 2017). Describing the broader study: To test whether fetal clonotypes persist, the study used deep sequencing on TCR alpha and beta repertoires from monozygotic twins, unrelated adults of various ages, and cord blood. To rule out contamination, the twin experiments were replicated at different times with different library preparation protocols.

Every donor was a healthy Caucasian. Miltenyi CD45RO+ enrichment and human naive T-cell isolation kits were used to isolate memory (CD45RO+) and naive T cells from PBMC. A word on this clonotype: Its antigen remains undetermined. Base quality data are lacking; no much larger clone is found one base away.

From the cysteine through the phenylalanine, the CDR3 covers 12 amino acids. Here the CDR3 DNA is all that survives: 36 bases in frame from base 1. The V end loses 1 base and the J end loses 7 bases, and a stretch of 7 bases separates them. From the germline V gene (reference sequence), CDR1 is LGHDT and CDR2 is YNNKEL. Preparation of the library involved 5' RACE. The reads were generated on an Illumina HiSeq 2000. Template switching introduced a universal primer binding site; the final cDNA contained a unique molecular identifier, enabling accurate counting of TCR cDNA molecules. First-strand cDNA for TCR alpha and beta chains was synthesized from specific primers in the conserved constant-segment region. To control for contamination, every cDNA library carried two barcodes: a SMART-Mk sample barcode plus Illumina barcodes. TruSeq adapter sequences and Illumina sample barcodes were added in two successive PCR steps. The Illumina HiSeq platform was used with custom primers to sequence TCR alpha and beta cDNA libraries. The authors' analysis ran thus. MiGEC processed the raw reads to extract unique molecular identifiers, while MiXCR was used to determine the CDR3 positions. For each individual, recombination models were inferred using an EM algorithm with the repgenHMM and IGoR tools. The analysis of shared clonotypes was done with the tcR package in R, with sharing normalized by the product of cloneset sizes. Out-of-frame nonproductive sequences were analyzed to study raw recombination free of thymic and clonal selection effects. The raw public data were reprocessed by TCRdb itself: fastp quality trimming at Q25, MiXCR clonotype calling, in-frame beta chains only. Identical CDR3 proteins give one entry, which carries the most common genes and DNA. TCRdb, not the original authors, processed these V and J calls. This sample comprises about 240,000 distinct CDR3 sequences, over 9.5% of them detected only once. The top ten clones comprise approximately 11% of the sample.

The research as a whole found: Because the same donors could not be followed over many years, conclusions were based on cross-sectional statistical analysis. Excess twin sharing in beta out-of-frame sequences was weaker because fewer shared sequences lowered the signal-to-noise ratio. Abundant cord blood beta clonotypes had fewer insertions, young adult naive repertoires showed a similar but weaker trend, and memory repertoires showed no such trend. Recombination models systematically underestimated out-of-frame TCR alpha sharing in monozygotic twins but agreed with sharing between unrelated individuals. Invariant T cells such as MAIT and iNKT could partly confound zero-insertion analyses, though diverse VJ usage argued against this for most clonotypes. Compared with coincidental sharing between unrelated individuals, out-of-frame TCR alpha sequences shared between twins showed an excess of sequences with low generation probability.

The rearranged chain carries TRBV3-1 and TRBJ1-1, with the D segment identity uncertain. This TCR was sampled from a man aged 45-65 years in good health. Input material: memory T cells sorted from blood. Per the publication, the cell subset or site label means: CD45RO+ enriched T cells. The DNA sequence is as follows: TGTGCCAGCAGCCAAGGGAGCCGTGAAGCTTTCTTT. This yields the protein CASSQGSREAFF.